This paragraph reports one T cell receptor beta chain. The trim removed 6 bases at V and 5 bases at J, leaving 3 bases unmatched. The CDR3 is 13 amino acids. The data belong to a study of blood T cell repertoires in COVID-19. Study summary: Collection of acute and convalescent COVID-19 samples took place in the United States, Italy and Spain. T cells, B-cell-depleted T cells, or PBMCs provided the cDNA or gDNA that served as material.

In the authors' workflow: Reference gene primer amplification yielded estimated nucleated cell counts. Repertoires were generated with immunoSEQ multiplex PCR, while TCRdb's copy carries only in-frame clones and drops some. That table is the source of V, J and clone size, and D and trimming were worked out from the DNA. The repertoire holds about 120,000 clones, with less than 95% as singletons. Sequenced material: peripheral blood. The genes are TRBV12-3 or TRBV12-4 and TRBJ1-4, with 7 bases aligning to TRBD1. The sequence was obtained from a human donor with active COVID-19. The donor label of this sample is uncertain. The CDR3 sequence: CASRTGMNEKLFF. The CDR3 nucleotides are TGTGCCAGCAGGACAGGGATGAATGAAAAACTGTTTTTT.